A selection of T cell receptor beta chains follows, all from one sample in a study of T and B cells in COVID-19 patients. In TCRdb, the multiplex PCR reads were re-called with MiXCR into one record per CDR3 protein. The table records thousands of distinct CDR3 sequences, around 20% of them present only once. Sequencing was performed on blood. The source of these receptors is a human donor with active COVID-19. Each CDR3 is given without its conserved first and last residue. Each record gives: V gene, clone size, J gene, CDR3 protein. The listing skips clone size in some rows; elsewhere it reads once, few, many or a size class.

>TRBV6-1|.|TRBJ2-7
ASSTGQTYEQY
>TRBV7-2|.|TRBJ2-3
ASSPRTSGRATDTQY
>TRBV6-6|medium-sized|TRBJ2-1
ASSLQGSQF
>TRBV20-1|.|TRBJ2-1
SAGRTLYNEQF
>TRBV20-1|.|TRBJ2-2
SARSGTYNTGELF
>TRBV24-1|few|TRBJ1-1
ATSDPRGQNTEAF
>TRBV7-2|.|TRBJ1-6
ASSWPGQTSPLH
>TRBV7-3|few|TRBJ2-3
ASSSPGNTQY
>TRBV5-5|medium-sized|TRBJ2-1
ASSLGGLAGLNEQF
>TRBV6-2/TRBV6-3|medium-sized|TRBJ2-7
ASSFRTPVSYEQY
>TRBV10-3|.|TRBJ1-1
AVQGWDAMNTEAF
>TRBV20-1|many|TRBJ2-7
SAPKPGGYEQY
>TRBV18|.|TRBJ2-7
ASSPSGTSGRKQY
>TRBV29-1|large|TRBJ2-1
SVYRVDEQF
>TRBV12-3/TRBV12-4|medium-sized|TRBJ1-6
ASSLADRDDSPLH
>TRBV12-5|few|TRBJ2-7
ASGPVEQY
>TRBV10-3|medium-sized|TRBJ2-7
AILGGEGSEQY
>TRBV2|.|TRBJ1-1
ASSRSGNLNTEAF
>TRBV4-3|.|TRBJ2-7
ASSQIAGTGGNEQY
>TRBV24-1|.|TRBJ1-2
ATSDSRATSNYGYT
>TRBV12-3/TRBV12-4|medium-sized|TRBJ2-3
ASSLGLVGIWNSPDTQY
>TRBV19|medium-sized|TRBJ2-5
ASSAPWRETQY
>TRBV20-1|few|TRBJ2-1
SARGGAEQF
>TRBV6-2/TRBV6-3|medium-sized|TRBJ1-1
ATWTALNTEAF
>TRBV5-1|few|TRBJ1-4
ASSDGQGVGEKLF
>TRBV28|.|TRBJ2-7
ASRGPGLAGVVALEQY
>TRBV9|few|TRBJ2-6
ASSVGGAGANVLT
>TRBV20-1|few|TRBJ2-5
SASSETQY
>TRBV7-2|.|TRBJ1-2
ASSLDRTLYGYT
>TRBV12-3/TRBV12-4|medium-sized|TRBJ2-7
ASSFGVRYEQY
>TRBV15|medium-sized|TRBJ1-5
ATSEAVGRQPQH
>TRBV4-3|few|TRBJ1-4
ASSQGGLNPLANEKLF
>TRBV5-1|.|TRBJ2-3
ASSFSADTQY
>TRBV7-2|few|TRBJ2-5
ASSFTREDETQY
>TRBV20-1|few|TRBJ1-5
SAGQGNQPQH
>TRBV7-9|.|TRBJ1-3
ASSRTGNTIY